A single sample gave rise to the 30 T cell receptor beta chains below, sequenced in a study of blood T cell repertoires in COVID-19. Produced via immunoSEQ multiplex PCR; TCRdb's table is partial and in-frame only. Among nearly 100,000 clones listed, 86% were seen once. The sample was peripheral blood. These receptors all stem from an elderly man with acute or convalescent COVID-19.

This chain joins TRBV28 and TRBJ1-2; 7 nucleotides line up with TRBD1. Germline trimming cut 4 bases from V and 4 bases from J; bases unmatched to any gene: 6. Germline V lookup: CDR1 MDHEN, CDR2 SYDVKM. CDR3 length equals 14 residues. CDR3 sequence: CASSSPGQLYGYTF. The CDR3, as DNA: TGTGCCAGCAGTTCTCCGGGACAGCTCTATGGCTACACCTTC.

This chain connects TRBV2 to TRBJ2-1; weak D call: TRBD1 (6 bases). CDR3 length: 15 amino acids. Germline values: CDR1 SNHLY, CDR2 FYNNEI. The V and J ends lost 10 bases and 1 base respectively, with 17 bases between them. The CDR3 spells CATRTEHRSYNEQFF. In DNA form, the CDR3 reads TGTGCCACTCGGACAGAACACAGATCCTACAATGAGCAGTTCTTC.

CDR3 coding DNA: TGTGCCAGCAGTGACTCGAACTATGGCTACACCTTC. Translation gives CASSDSNYGYTF. The rearrangement links TRBV2 to TRBJ1-2; D call uncertain. CDR1 and CDR2 from the germline V gene are SNHLY and FYNNEI. Trimming shortened V by 3 bases and J by 2 bases, and 4 bases separated the two germline ends. CDR3 length equals 12 residues.

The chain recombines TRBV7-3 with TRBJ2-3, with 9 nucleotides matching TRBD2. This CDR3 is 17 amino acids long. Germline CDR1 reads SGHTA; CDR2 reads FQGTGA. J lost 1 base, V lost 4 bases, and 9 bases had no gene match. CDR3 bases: TGTGCCAGCAGCTCGTCCGGGAGGACTAGCGGCACAGATACGCAGTATTTT. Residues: CASSSSGRTSGTDTQYF.

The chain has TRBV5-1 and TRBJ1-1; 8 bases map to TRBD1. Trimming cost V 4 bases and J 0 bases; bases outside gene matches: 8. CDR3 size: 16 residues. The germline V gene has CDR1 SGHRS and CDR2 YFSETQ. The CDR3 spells CASSPRTGSMNTEAFF. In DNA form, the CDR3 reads TGCGCCAGCAGCCCTAGGACAGGGTCGATGAACACTGAAGCTTTCTTT.

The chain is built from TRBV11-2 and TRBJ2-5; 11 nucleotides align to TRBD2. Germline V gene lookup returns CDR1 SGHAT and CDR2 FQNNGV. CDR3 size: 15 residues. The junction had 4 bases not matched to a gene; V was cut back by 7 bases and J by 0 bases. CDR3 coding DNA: TGTGCCAGCACCTGGACTAGCGGGTACCAAGAGACCCAGTACTTC. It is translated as CASTWTSGYQETQYF.

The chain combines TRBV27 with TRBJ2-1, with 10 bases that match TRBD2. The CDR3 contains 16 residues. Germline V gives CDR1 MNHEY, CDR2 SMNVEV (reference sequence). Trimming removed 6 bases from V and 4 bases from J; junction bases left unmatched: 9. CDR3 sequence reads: CASRTSGTHGYNEQFF. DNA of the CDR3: TGTGCCAGCAGAACTAGCGGGACCCATGGGTACAATGAGCAGTTCTTC.

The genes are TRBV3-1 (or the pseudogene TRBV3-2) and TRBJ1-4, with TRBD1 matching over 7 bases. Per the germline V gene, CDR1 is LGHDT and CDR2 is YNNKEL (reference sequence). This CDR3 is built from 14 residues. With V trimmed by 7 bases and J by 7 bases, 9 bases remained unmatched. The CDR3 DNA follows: TGTGCCAGCAACCTACAGGGGTCGGGTGAAAAACTGTTTTTT. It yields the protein CASNLQGSGEKLFF.

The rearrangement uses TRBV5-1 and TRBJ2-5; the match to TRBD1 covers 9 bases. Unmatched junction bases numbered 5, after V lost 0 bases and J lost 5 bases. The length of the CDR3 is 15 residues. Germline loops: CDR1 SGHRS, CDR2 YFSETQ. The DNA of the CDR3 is TGCGCCAGCAGCTTGGACAGGGGGCGCGGGGAGACCCAGTACTTC. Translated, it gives CASSLDRGRGETQYF. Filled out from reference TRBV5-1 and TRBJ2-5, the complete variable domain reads KAGVTQTPRYLIKTRGQQVTLSCSPISGHRSVSWYQQTPGQGLQFLFEYFSETQRNKGNFPGRFSGRQFSNSRSEMNVSTLELGDSALYLCASSLDRGRGETQYFGPGTRLLVL.

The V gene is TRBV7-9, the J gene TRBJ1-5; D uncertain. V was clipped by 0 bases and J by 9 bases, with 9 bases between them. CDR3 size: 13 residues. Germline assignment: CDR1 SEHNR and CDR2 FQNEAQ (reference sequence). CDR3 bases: TGTGCCAGCAGCTTAGCAGGGAGTCCGCCCCAGCATTTT. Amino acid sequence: CASSLAGSPPQHF.

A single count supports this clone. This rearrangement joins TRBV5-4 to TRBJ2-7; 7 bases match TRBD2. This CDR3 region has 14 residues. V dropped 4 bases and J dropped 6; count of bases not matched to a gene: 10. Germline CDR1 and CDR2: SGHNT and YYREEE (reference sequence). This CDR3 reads CASSGRDYAREQYF. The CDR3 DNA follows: TGTGCCAGCAGCGGCCGGGACTACGCTCGCGAGCAGTACTTC.

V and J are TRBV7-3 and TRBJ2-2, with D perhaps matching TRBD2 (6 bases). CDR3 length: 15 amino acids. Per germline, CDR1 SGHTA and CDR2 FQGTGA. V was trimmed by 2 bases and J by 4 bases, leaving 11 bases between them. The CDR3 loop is CASSLSASATGELFF. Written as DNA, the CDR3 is TGTGCCAGCAGCTTATCGGCTAGCGCCACCGGGGAGCTGTTTTTT.

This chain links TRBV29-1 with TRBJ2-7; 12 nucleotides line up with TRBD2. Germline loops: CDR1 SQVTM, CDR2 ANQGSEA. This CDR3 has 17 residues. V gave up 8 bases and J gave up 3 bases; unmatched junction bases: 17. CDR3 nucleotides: TGCAGCTTCATCGGGGACGGACTAGCGGGAAAGAACTACGAGCAGTACTTC. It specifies CSFIGDGLAGKNYEQYF.

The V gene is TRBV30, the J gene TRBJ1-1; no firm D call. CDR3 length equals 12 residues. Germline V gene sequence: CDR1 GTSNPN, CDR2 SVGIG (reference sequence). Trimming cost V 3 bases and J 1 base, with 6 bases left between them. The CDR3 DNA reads TGTGCCTGGAGCCGGGAGAACACTGAAGCTTTCTTT. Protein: CAWSRENTEAFF. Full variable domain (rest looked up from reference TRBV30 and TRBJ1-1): SQTIHQWPATLVQPVGSPLSLECTVEGTSNPNLYWYRQAAGRGLQLLFYSVGIGQISSEVPQNLSASRPQDRQFILSSKKLLLSDSGFYLCAWSRENTEAFFGQGTRLTVV.

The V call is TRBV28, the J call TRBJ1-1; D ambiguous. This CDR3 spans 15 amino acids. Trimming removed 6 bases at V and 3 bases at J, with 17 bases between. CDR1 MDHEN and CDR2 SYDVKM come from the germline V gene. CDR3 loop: CASSSPDVSDTEAFF. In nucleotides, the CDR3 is TGTGCCAGCAGCTCCCCCGATGTTAGCGACACTGAAGCTTTCTTT. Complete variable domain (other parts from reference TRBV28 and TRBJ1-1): DVKVTQSSRYLVKRTGEKVFLECVQDMDHENMFWYRQDPGLGLRLIYFSYDVKMKEKGDIPEGYSVSREKKERFSLILESASTNQTSMYLCASSSPDVSDTEAFFGQGTRLTVV.

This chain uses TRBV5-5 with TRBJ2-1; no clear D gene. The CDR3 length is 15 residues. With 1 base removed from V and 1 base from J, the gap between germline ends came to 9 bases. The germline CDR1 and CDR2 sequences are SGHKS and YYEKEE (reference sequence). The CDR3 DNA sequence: TGTGCCAGCAGCTTGTTTTCCGGTTCCTACAATGAGCAGTTCTTC. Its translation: CASSLFSGSYNEQFF.

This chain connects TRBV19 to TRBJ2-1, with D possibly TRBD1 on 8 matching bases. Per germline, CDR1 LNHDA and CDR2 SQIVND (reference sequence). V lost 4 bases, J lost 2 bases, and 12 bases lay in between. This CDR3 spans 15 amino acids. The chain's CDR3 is CASSSTGGAYNEQFF. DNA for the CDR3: TGTGCCAGTAGTAGTACAGGGGGGGCCTACAATGAGCAGTTCTTC.

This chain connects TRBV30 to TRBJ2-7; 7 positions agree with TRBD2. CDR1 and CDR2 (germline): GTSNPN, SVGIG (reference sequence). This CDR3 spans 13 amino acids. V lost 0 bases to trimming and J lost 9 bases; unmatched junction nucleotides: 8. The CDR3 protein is CAWSVRQGGWQYF. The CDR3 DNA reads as TGTGCCTGGAGTGTACGGCAGGGAGGGTGGCAGTACTTC. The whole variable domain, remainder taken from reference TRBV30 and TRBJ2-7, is SQTIHQWPATLVQPVGSPLSLECTVEGTSNPNLYWYRQAAGRGLQLLFYSVGIGQISSEVPQNLSASRPQDRQFILSSKKLLLSDSGFYLCAWSVRQGGWQYFGPGTRLTVT.

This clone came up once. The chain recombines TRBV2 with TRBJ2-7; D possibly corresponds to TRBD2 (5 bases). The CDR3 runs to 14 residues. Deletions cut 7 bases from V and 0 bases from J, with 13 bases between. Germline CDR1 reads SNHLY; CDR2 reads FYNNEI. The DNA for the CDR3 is TGTGCCAGCAACTGGAACGGGATCTCCTACGAGCAGTACTTC. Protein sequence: CASNWNGISYEQYF.

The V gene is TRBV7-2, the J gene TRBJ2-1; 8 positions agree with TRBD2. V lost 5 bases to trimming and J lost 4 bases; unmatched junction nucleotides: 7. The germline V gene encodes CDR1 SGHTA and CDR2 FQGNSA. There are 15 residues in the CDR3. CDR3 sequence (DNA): TGTGCCAGCAGCCCCCGAGGCGGGAGGTACAATGAGCAGTTCTTC. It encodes CASSPRGGRYNEQFF.

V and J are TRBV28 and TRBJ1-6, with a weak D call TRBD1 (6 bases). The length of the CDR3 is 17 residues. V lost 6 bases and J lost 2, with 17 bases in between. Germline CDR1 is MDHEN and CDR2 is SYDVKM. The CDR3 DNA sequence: TGTGCCAGCAGACCGGCTTACAGGGAGACCTATAATTCACCCCTCCACTTT. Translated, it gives CASRPAYRETYNSPLHF.

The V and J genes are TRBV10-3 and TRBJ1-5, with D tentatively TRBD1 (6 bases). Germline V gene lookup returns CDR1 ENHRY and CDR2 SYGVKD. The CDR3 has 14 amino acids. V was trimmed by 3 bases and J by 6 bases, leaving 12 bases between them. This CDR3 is CAISDSTGRQPQHF. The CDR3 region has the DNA TGTGCCATCAGTGATTCGACAGGTCGTCAGCCCCAGCATTTT.

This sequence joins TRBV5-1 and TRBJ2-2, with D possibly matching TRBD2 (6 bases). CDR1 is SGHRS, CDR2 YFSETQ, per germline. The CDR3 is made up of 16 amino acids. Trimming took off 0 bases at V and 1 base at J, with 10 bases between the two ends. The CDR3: CASSLALGGNTGELFF. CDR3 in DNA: TGCGCCAGCAGCTTGGCCCTGGGAGGGAACACCGGGGAGCTGTTTTTT.

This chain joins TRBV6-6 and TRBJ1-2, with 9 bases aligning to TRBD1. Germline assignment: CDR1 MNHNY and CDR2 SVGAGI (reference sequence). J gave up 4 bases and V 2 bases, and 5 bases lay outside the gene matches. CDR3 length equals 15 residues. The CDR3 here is CASSYLGQGPYGYTF. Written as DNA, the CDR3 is TGTGCCAGCAGTTACCTTGGACAGGGGCCCTATGGCTACACCTTC.

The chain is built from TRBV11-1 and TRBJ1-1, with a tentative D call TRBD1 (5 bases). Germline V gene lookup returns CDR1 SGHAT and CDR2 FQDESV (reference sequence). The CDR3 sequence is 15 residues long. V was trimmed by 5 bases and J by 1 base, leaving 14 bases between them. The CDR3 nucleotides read TGTGCCAGCAGCGAACAGGCCTCAAAGAACACTGAAGCTTTCTTT. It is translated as CASSEQASKNTEAFF.

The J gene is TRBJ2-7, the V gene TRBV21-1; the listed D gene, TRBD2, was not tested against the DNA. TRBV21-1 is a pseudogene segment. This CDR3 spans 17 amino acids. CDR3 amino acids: CASSNLKRGTSDYEQYF. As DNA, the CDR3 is TGTGCCAGCAGCAATCTAAAGAGAGGAACCTCGGACTACGAGCAGTACTTC.

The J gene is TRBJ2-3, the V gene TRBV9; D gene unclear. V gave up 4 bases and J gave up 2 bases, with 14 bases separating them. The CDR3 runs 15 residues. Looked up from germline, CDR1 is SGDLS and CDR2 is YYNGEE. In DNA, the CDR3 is TGTGCCAGCAGCCCCCGTGCACAACACACAGATACGCAGTATTTT. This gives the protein CASSPRAQHTDTQYF.

The CDR3 coding sequence is TGTGCCTGGAGAAAAGCGGCTAATTCACCCCTCCACTTT. Its translation is CAWRKAANSPLHF. This chain links TRBV30 with TRBJ1-6; no clear D. The germline gives CDR1 GTSNPN, CDR2 SVGIG (reference sequence). The length of the CDR3 is 13 residues. V lost 3 bases and J 6 bases, leaving 9 bases between the germline ends. The full variable domain, its missing parts supplied by reference TRBV30 and TRBJ1-6, is SQTIHQWPATLVQPVGSPLSLECTVEGTSNPNLYWYRQAAGRGLQLLFYSVGIGQISSEVPQNLSASRPQDRQFILSSKKLLLSDSGFYLCAWRKAANSPLHFGNGTRLTVT.

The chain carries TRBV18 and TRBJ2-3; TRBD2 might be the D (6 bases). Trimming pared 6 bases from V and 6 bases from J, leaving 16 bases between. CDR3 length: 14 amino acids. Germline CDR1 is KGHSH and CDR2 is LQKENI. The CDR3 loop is CASSGGVPIDTQYF. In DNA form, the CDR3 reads TGTGCCAGCTCCGGCGGGGTCCCGATCGATACGCAGTATTTT.

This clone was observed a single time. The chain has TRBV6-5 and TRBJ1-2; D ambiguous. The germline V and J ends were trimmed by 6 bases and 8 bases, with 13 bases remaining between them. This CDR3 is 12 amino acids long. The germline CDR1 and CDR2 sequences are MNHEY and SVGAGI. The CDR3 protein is CASSPNTRGYTF. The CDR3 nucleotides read TGTGCCAGCAGCCCAAATACTCGGGGCTACACCTTC.